This entry lists 25 T cell receptor beta chains sequenced from one sample in a study of OX40 agonist ivuxolimab in advanced cancers. Receptor libraries were prepared by the immunoSEQ multiplex PCR assay. TCRdb retrieved this table from immuneACCESS and kept in-frame rearrangements only. Not all clones are present; in checked studies, unresolved V genes account for under half, and no reason is known for the remainder. The sample contains around 80,000 clones, about four fifths of them found a single time. The ten top clones hold approximately 5% of the sample. Source: CD4+ or CD8+ T cells sorted from blood, taken in a trial of the OX40 agonist ivuxolimab. The source is an adult with an advanced solid tumor such as melanoma, head and neck, liver or kidney cancer.

There are a few counts of this clone. The chain couples TRBV27 to TRBJ1-6, with 7 bases identical to TRBD1. This CDR3 has 15 amino acids. Germline assignment: CDR1 MNHEY and CDR2 SMNVEV (reference sequence). Trimming removed 2 bases from V and 7 bases from J; junction bases left unmatched: 5. In DNA form, the CDR3 reads TGTGCCAGCAGTTTAGACAGGGCGGGGAATTCACCCCTCCACTTT. Its translation: CASSLDRAGNSPLHF.

A word on this clone: Other nucleotide sequences from this sample produce the same CDR3. The chain combines TRBV2 with TRBJ2-1, with 7 bases fitting TRBD1. After removal of 4 bases from V and 7 bases from J, the junction contained 4 bases not matched to a gene. This CDR3 region has 13 residues. Germline values: CDR1 SNHLY, CDR2 FYNNEI. The CDR3 spells CASSGQGENEQFF. The CDR3 region has the DNA TGTGCCAGCAGTGGACAGGGTGAGAATGAGCAGTTCTTC.

This rearrangement joins TRBV5-4 to TRBJ2-5; a weak D match, TRBD2 (6 bases). CDR1 is SGHNT, CDR2 YYREEE, per germline (reference sequence). Trimming left V 0 bases short and J 3 bases short, with 12 bases between. This CDR3 is built from 15 residues. In DNA form, the CDR3 reads TGTGCCAGCAGCTTGGAAGGCGGAGGGGAAGAGACCCAGTACTTC. This translates into CASSLEGGGEETQYF.

The V and J genes are TRBV29-1 and TRBJ2-7; D is perhaps TRBD1 (6 bases). CDR1 is SQVTM and CDR2 is ANQGSEA in the germline V gene. Trimming left V 6 bases short and J 0 bases short, with 9 bases between. This CDR3 spans 12 amino acids. CDR3 nucleotides: TGCAGCGTCAGGGACAACTCCTACGAGCAGTACTTC. Protein sequence: CSVRDNSYEQYF.

V usage is TRBV4-1 and J usage is TRBJ1-5; D remains ambiguous. Between the trimmed V and J ends, which lost 5 bases and 5 bases, there was a span of 13 bases. Germline CDR1 MGHRA, CDR2 YSYEKL. There are 14 residues in the CDR3. The CDR3 nucleotides read TGCGCCAGCAGCGAAACGGCAGTGTATCAGCCCCAGCATTTT. Residues: CASSETAVYQPQHF.

As to this clone: Different DNA sequences within this sample yield the same CDR3. This chain connects TRBV5-4 to TRBJ1-3, with D unresolved. Trimming took off 0 bases at V and 4 bases at J, with 2 bases between the two ends. Germline V gene sequence: CDR1 SGHNT, CDR2 YYREEE (reference sequence). This CDR3 contains 12 residues. The CDR3 DNA follows: TGTGCCAGCAGCTTGGACGGAAACACCATATATTTT. Protein: CASSLDGNTIYF.

The V and J genes are TRBV6-1 and TRBJ1-2; D is perhaps TRBD1 (6 bases). Trimming removed 5 bases at V and 8 bases at J, with 15 bases between. The CDR3 sequence is 13 residues long. Germline CDR1 MNHNS, CDR2 SASEGT. CDR3 nucleotide sequence: TGTGCCAGCAGTCCCCAAGGGGGGGGCGGCTACACCTTC. Its protein is CASSPQGGGGYTF.

The chain carries TRBV9 and TRBJ1-6; D perhaps matches TRBD1 (5 bases). Germline V gene sequence: CDR1 SGDLS, CDR2 YYNGEE. The ends were cut back, 0 bases at V and 7 bases at J, with 14 bases in the middle. The CDR3 is made up of 16 amino acids. The chain's CDR3 is CASSVGLAGHNSPLHF. For the CDR3, the DNA is TGTGCCAGCAGCGTAGGCTTGGCAGGGCACAATTCACCCCTCCACTTT.

The chain is built from TRBV4-2 and TRBJ2-1; D is uncertain. The CDR3 totals 12 residues. Trimming removed 1 base at V and 10 bases at J, with 8 bases between. Germline lookup yields CDR1 LGHNA and CDR2 YNFKEQ. DNA of the CDR3: TGTGCCAGCAGCCAAGCCCGGAACGAGCAGTTCTTC. The encoded protein is CASSQARNEQFF.

The chain is built from TRBV28 and TRBJ2-1, with 9 bases lining up with TRBD2. The V segment lost 6 bases and the J segment 3 bases; nucleotides outside the gene matches: 6. Germline V CDR1 and CDR2: MDHEN, SYDVKM. The CDR3 totals 15 residues. The chain's CDR3 is CASSILAGGYNEQFF. The CDR3, as DNA: TGTGCCAGCAGCATACTAGCGGGCGGCTACAATGAGCAGTTCTTC. The variable domain in full, completed from reference TRBV28 and TRBJ2-1, reads DVKVTQSSRYLVKRTGEKVFLECVQDMDHENMFWYRQDPGLGLRLIYFSYDVKMKEKGDIPEGYSVSREKKERFSLILESASTNQTSMYLCASSILAGGYNEQFFGPGTRLTVL.

The chain has TRBV4-2 and TRBJ2-5; the D gene is possibly TRBD1 (6 bases). The CDR3 sequence is 13 residues long. Germline V CDR1 and CDR2: LGHNA, YNFKEQ. Between the trimmed V and J ends, which lost 1 base and 7 bases, there was a span of 10 bases. CDR3 DNA sequence: TGTGCCAGCAGCCAAGGATCGACAGGGACCCAGTACTTC. This encodes CASSQGSTGTQYF.

The chain employs TRBV11-2 and TRBJ2-7; TRBD1 aligns across 7 bases. CDR1 and CDR2 (germline): SGHAT, FQNNGV. There are 13 residues in the CDR3. The ends lost 6 bases at V and 5 bases at J; junction bases unmatched: 7. CDR3 region: CASRSTGIHEQYF. The CDR3 nucleotides read TGTGCCAGCAGGTCGACAGGGATCCACGAGCAGTACTTC.

The rearrangement links TRBV7-9 to TRBJ1-4; TRBD1 matches 8 bases. The CDR3 has 15 amino acids. V shed 0 bases, J shed 6 bases, and the junction held 3 bases outside the gene matches. Looked up from germline, CDR1 is SEHNR and CDR2 is FQNEAQ (reference sequence). CDR3 in DNA: TGTGCCAGCAGCTTAGCGCAGGGGGCAGATGAAAAACTGTTTTTT. Protein sequence: CASSLAQGADEKLFF.

The rearrangement joins TRBV5-4 to TRBJ2-5; weak D call: TRBD2 (5 bases). This CDR3 contains 13 residues. The V end lost 4 bases, the J end lost 6 bases, and 13 bases lay between the germline ends. CDR1 SGHNT and CDR2 YYREEE come from the germline V gene (reference sequence). The CDR3 bases are TGTGCCAGCAGCCCCGCCGGGGTACAGACCCAGTACTTC. Its protein product is CASSPAGVQTQYF. Drawing the rest from reference TRBV5-4 and TRBJ2-5, the complete variable domain is ETGVTQSPTHLIKTRGQQVTLRCSSQSGHNTVSWYQQALGQGPQFIFQYYREEENGRGNFPPRFSGLQFPNYSSELNVNALELDDSALYLCASSPAGVQTQYFGPGTRLLVL.

The V call is TRBV14, the J call TRBJ2-3, with D unresolved. The CDR3 has 13 residues. V dropped 4 bases and J dropped 2 bases, with 7 bases sitting between them. CDR1 and CDR2 from the germline V gene are SGHDN and FVKESK. The CDR3 DNA reads as TGTGCCAGCAGCCCTCGTACCACAGATACGCAGTATTTT. This translates into CASSPRTTDTQYF.

The gene calls are TRBV5-5 and TRBJ2-2, with D unresolved. CDR3 length: 12 amino acids. CDR1 is SGHKS and CDR2 is YYEKEE in the germline V gene (reference sequence). Trimming pared 6 bases from V and 1 base from J, leaving 4 bases between. The CDR3 spells CASTGNTGELFF. The CDR3, as DNA: TGTGCCAGCACAGGGAACACCGGGGAGCTGTTTTTT.

The J gene is TRBJ2-5, the V gene TRBV7-6; 14 bases map to TRBD2. Germline-derived CDR1 and CDR2 are SGHVS and FNYEAQ. This CDR3 is built from 15 residues. Unmatched junction bases numbered 4, after V lost 6 bases and J lost 4 bases. CDR3 amino acids: CASSFGTSGGETQYF. The CDR3 DNA reads as TGTGCCAGCAGTTTCGGGACTAGCGGGGGAGAGACCCAGTACTTC. The whole variable domain, remainder taken from reference TRBV7-6 and TRBJ2-5, is GAGVSQSPRYKVTKRGQDVALRCDPISGHVSLYWYRQALGQGPEFLTYFNYEAQQDKSGLPNDRFSAERPEGSISTLTIQRTEQRDSAMYRCASSFGTSGGETQYFGPGTRLLVL.

This clone showed up just a few times. This chain connects TRBV6-6 to TRBJ1-1; D might be TRBD1 (5 bases). This CDR3 region has 16 residues. CDR1 is MNHNY and CDR2 is SVGAGI in the germline V gene (reference sequence). V lost 7 bases and J 0 bases, leaving 18 bases between the germline ends. In DNA, the CDR3 is TGTGCCAGCACTCTCCGGGGACGTTCGATGAACACTGAAGCTTTCTTT. This sequence encodes CASTLRGRSMNTEAFF.

The V gene is TRBV7-9, the J gene TRBJ2-5; weak D call: TRBD2 (5 bases). V was pared by 2 bases and J by 5 bases, with 9 bases between. This CDR3 has 13 residues. In germline, CDR1 is SEHNR, CDR2 FQNEAQ (reference sequence). CDR3 bases: TGTGCCAGCAGCTTATATACGGGGGAGACCCAGTACTTC. Translation: CASSLYTGETQYF.

The rearrangement uses TRBV28 and TRBJ2-1; TRBD1 matches at 11 bases. The CDR3 covers 15 residues. CDR1 is MDHEN, CDR2 SYDVKM, per germline. V dropped 4 bases and J dropped 8; count of bases not matched to a gene: 7. CDR3 in DNA: TGTGCCAGCAGTTCCGGACAGGGGGCGAGGCATGAGCAGTTCTTC. Residues: CASSSGQGARHEQFF.

CDR3 sequence (DNA): TGTGCCAGCAGCGTAGATGGGACAGGGCATTTACCTTATAACACTGAAGCTTTCTTT. This codes for CASSVDGTGHLPYNTEAFF. The chain joins TRBV7-9 to TRBJ1-1; TRBD1 matches 9 bases. CDR3 length equals 19 residues. Germline V gives CDR1 SEHNR, CDR2 FQNEAQ (reference sequence). V was clipped by 5 bases and J by 2 bases; unmatched bases: 18.

J is TRBJ1-3 and V is TRBV28; no definite D call. V lost 5 bases and J 2 bases, leaving 7 bases between the germline ends. CDR1 is MDHEN and CDR2 is SYDVKM in the germline V gene. This CDR3 has 13 residues. The CDR3 DNA reads as TGTGCCAGCAGTCTACCGACTGGAAACACCATATATTTT. Protein product: CASSLPTGNTIYF.

A few counts support this clone. This chain links TRBV2 with TRBJ2-2, with 8 positions matching TRBD1. The CDR3 has 15 residues. Germline lookup yields CDR1 SNHLY and CDR2 FYNNEI. V gave up 4 bases and J gave up 0 bases; unmatched junction bases: 1. CDR3 sequence (DNA): TGTGCCAGCAGTGCAGGGGGCGCGAACACCGGGGAGCTGTTTTTT. Its protein is CASSAGGANTGELFF.

The CDR3: CASSLTGQGANSPLHF. CDR3 in DNA: TGTGCCAGCAGCTTAACTGGACAGGGGGCGAATTCACCCCTCCACTTT. The V call is TRBV7-3, the J call TRBJ1-6, with 11 nucleotides matching TRBD1. The CDR3 runs to 16 residues. Per the germline V gene, CDR1 is SGHTA and CDR2 is FQGTGA. The V gene end was trimmed by 0 bases and the J gene end by 7 bases; junction bases not matched to a gene: 2.

The CDR3 region is CASSLVVEQYF. CDR3 nucleotides: TGTGCCAGCAGCTTAGTAGTCGAGCAGTACTTC. The V and J genes are TRBV7-8 and TRBJ2-7; no firm D call. The CDR3 contains 11 residues. Germline V gene data show CDR1 as SGHVS and CDR2 as FQNEAQ. The V end was cut by 1 base, the J end by 6 bases, with 4 bases between.